This T cell receptor (beta chain) was captured by sequencing in a study of Ad26.COV2.S vaccination and SARS-CoV-2 variants. The overall study: Into the muscle, Ad26.COV2.S was dosed once or twice, 56 days apart.

The assay was immunoSEQ multiplex PCR, and TCRdb's table has in-frame clones only and misses some. The top ten clones hold around a tenth of a sample with around 340,000 clones, less than 90% of them seen once. Treatment given: some 20 received Ad26.COV2.S at low or high dose, single or two shots; about 5 received placebo; per-sample allocation not given. On day 63 after the first injection, vaccine and placebo recipients gave samples. The sequencing used peripheral blood, collected in a trial of Ad26.COV2.S vaccine versus placebo. The TCR comes from a person between 18 and 60 years old who received the Ad26.COV2.S COVID-19 vaccine or a placebo.

The CDR3 protein is CASIRGTGGRNEQFF. As DNA, the CDR3 is TGTGCCAGTATACGGGGAACAGGGGGCAGGAATGAGCAGTTCTTC. This chain connects TRBV19 to TRBJ2-1, with 9 bases that match TRBD1. In germline, CDR1 is LNHDA, CDR2 SQIVND (reference sequence). Trimming removed 7 bases from V and 7 bases from J; junction bases left unmatched: 11. The CDR3 consists of 15 residues.